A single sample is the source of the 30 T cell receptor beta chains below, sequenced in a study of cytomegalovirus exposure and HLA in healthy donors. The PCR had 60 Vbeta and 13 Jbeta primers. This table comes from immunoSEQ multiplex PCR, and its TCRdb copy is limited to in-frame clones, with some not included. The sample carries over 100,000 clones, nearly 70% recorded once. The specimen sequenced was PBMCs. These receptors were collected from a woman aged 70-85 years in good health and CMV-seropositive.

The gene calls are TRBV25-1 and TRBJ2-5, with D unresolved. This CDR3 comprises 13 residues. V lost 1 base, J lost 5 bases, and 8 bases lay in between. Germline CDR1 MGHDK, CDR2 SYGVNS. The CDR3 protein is CASSESVGETQYF. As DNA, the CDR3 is TGTGCCAGCAGTGAATCGGTCGGGGAGACCCAGTACTTC.

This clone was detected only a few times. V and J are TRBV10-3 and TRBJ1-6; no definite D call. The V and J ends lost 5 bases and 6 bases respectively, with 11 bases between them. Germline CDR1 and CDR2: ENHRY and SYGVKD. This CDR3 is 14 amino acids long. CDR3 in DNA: TGTGCCATCAGTACCTCCGGGATTAATTCACCCCTCCACTTT. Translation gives CAISTSGINSPLHF.

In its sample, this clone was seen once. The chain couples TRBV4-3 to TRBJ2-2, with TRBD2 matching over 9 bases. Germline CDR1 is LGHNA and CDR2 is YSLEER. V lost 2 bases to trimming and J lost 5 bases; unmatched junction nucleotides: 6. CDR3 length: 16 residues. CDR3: CASSQSRGGATGELFF. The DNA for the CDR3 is TGCGCCAGCAGCCAAAGTCGCGGGGGGGCGACCGGGGAGCTGTTTTTT.

The DNA of the CDR3 is TGTGCCACCAACCGGGGGGGGATGGCTAATGAAAAACTGTTTTTT. This encodes CATNRGGMANEKLFF. This chain connects TRBV15 to TRBJ1-4; the D gene is possibly TRBD1 (5 bases). CDR3 length: 15 residues. Trimming cost V 7 bases and J 3 bases, with 15 bases left between them. Per germline, CDR1 LNHNV and CDR2 YYDKDF (reference sequence).

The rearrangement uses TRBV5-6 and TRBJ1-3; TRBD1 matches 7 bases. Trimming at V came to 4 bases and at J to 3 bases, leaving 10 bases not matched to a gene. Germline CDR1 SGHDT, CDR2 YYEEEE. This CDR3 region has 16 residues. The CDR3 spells CASSTRQGSVGNTIYF. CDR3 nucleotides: TGTGCCAGCAGCACCCGACAGGGATCGGTTGGAAACACCATATATTTT.

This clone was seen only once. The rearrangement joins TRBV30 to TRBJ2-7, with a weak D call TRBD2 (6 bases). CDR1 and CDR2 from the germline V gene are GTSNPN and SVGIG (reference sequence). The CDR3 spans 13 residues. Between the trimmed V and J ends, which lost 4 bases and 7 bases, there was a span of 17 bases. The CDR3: CAWTVLPGGEQYF. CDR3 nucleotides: TGTGCCTGGACAGTCTTGCCCGGAGGGGAGCAGTACTTC.

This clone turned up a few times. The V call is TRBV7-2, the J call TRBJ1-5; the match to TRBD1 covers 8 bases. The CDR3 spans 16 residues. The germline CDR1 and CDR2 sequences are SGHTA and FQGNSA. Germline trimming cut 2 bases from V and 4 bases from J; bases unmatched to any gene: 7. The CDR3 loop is CASSLSGQGWNQPQHF. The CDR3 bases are TGTGCCAGCAGCTTATCAGGACAGGGCTGGAATCAGCCCCAGCATTTT.

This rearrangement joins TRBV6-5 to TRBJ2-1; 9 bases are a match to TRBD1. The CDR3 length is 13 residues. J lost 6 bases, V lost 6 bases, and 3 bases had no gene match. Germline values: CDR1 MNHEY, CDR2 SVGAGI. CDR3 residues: CASRGTGSNEQFF. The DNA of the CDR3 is TGTGCCAGCAGGGGGACAGGGTCCAATGAGCAGTTCTTC.

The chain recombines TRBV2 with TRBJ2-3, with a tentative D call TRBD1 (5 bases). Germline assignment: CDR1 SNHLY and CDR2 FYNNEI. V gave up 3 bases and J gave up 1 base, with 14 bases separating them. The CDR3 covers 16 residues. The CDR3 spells CASSDRHLRGTDTQYF. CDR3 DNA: TGTGCCAGCAGTGATCGGCACCTCAGGGGCACAGATACGCAGTATTTT.

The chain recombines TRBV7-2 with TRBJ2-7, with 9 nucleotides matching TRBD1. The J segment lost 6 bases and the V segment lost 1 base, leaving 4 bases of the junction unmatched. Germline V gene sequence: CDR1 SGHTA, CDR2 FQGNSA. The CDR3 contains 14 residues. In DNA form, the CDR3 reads TGTGCCAGCAGCTTAGGGGACAGGGTATCCGAGCAGTACTTC. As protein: CASSLGDRVSEQYF.

The CDR3 nucleotides are TGTGCCAGCAGCTTATCCATCCAAGAGACCCAGTACTTC. This sequence encodes CASSLSIQETQYF. V gene TRBV7-2 combines with J gene TRBJ2-5; D is ambiguous. The CDR3 runs to 13 residues. In germline, CDR1 is SGHTA, CDR2 FQGNSA. V lost 2 bases to trimming and J lost 1 base, with 5 bases between them.

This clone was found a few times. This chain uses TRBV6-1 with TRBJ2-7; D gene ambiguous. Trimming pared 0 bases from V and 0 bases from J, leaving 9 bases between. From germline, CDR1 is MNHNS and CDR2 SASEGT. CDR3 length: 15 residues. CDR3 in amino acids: CASSEAPHVSYEQYF. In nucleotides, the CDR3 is TGTGCCAGCAGTGAAGCTCCACATGTCTCCTACGAGCAGTACTTC.

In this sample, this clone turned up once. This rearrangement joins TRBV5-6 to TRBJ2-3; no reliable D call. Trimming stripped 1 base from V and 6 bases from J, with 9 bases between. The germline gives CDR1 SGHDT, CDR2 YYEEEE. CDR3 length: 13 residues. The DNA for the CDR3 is TGTGCCAGCAGCTTGTACAGCCTTGATACGCAGTATTTT. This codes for CASSLYSLDTQYF.

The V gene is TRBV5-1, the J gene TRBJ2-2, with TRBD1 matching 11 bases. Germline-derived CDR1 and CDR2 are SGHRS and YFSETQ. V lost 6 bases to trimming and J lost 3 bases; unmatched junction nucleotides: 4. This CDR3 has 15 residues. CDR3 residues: CASTRTGGYTGELFF. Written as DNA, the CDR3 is TGCGCCAGCACCCGGACAGGGGGCTACACCGGGGAGCTGTTTTTT.

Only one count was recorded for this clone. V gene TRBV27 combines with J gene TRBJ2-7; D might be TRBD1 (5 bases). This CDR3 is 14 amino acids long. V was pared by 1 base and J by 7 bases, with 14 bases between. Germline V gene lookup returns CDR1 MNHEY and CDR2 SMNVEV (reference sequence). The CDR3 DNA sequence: TGTGCCAGCAGTTTATTATCAGGGTCCTGGGAGCAGTACTTC. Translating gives CASSLLSGSWEQYF.

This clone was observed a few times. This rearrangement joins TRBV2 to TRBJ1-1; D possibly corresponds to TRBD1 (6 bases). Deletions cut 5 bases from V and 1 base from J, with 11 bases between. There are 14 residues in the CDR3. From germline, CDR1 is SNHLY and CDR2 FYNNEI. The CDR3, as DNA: TGTGCCAGCAGTTCCCAGGGGTCGAACACTGAAGCTTTCTTT. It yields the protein CASSSQGSNTEAFF.

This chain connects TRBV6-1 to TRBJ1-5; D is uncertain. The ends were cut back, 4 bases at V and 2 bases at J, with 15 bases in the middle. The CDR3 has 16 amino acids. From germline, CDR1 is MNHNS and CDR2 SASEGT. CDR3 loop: CASSGAIVVGNQPQHF. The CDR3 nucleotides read TGTGCCAGCAGTGGCGCTATCGTGGTTGGCAATCAGCCCCAGCATTTT.

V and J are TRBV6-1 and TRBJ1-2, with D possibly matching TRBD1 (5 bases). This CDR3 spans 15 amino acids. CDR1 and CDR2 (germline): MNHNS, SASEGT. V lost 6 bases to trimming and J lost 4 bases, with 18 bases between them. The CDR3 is CASRAGTNSIYGYTF. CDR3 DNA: TGTGCCAGCAGGGCCGGGACTAACTCTATCTATGGCTACACCTTC.

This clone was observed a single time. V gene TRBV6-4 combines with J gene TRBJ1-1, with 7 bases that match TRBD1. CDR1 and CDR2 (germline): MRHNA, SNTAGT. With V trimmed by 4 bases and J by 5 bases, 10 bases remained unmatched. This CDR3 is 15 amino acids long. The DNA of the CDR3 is TGTGCCAGCAGTGGGAATGAGGGGGCGCGGACTGAAGCTTTCTTT. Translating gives CASSGNEGARTEAFF.

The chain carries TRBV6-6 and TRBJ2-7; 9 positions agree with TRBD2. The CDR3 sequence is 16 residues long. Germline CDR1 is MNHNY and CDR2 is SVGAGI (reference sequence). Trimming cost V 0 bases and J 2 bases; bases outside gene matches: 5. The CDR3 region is CASSYSIAGGPYEQYF. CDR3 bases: TGTGCCAGCAGTTACTCGATTGCGGGGGGGCCCTACGAGCAGTACTTC.

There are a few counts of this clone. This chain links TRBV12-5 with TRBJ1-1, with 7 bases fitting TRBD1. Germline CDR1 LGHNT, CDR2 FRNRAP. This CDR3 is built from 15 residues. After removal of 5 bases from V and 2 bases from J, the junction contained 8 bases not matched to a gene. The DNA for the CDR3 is TGTGCTAGTGGTCCCCAGGGACAGCTCAACACTGAAGCTTTCTTT. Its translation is CASGPQGQLNTEAFF.

The CDR3 is CASSINPPVSYNEQFF. The CDR3 coding sequence is TGTGCCAGTAGCATAAACCCTCCAGTCTCCTACAATGAGCAGTTCTTC. V gene TRBV19 combines with J gene TRBJ2-1, with D uncertain. V lost 6 bases and J 0 bases, leaving 15 bases between the germline ends. This CDR3 has 16 residues. Germline assignment: CDR1 LNHDA and CDR2 SQIVND (reference sequence).

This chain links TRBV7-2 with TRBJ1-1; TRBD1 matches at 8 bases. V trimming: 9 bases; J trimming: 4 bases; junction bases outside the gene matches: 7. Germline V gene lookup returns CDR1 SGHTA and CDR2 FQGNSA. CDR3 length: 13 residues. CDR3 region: CASTITGGTEAFF. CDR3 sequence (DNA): TGTGCCAGTACCATTACAGGGGGCACTGAAGCTTTCTTT.

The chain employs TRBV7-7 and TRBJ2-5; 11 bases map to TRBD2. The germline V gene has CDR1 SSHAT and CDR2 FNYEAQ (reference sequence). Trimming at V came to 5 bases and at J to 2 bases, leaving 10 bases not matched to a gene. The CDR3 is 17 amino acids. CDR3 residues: CASSPTSGVILQETQYF. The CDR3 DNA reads TGTGCCAGCAGCCCGACTAGCGGGGTTATACTGCAAGAGACCCAGTACTTC.

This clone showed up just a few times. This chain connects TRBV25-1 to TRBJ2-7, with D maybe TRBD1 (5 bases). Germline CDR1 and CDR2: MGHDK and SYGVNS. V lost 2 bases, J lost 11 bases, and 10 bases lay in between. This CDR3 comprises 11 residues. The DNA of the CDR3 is TGTGCCAGCAGTGAACAGGGTGAGGAGTACTTC. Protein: CASSEQGEEYF.

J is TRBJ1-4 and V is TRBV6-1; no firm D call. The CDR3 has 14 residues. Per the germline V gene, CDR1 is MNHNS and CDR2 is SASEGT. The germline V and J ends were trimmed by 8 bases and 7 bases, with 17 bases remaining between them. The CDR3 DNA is TGTGCCAGCTTGAGAGGGTGGCCAAGTGAAAAACTGTTTTTT. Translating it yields CASLRGWPSEKLFF.

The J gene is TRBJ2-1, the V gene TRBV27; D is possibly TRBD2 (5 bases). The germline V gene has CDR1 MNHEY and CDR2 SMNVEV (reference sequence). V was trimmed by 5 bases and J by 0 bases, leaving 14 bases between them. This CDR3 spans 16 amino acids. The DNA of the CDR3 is TGTGCCAGCAGTGCCTCCGTGGGGAGCTCCTACAATGAGCAGTTCTTC. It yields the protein CASSASVGSSYNEQFF.

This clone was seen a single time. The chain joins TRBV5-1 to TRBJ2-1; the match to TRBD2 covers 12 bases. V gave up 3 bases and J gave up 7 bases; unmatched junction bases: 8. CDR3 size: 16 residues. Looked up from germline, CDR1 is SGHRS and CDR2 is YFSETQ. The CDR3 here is CASSSITSGGPNEQFF. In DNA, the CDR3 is TGCGCCAGCAGCTCAATAACTAGCGGGGGGCCAAATGAGCAGTTCTTC.

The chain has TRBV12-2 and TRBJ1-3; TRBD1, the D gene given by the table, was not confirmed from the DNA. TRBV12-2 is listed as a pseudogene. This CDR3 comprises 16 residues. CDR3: CASRPIETGFGNTIYF. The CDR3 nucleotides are TGTGCAAGTCGCCCAATCGAGACAGGGTTTGGAAACACCATATATTTT.

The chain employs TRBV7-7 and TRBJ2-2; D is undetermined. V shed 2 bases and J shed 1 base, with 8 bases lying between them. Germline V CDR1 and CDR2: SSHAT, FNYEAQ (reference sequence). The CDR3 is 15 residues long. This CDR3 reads CASSLRSGNTGELFF. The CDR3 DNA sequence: TGTGCCAGCAGCTTAAGATCGGGGAACACCGGGGAGCTGTTTTTT.